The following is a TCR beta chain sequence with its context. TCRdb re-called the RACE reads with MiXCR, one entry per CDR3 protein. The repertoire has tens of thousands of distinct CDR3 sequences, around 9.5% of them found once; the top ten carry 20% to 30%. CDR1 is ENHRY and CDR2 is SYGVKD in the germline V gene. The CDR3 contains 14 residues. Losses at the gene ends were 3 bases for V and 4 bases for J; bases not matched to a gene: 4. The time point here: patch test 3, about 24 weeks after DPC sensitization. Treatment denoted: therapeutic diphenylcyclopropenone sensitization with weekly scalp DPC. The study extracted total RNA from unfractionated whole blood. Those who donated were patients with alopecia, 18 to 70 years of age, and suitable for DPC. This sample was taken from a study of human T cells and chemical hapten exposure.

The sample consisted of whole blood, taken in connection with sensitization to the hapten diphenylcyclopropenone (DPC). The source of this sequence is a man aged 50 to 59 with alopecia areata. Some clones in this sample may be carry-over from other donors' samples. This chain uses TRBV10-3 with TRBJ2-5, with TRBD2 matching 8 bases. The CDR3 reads CAISDGRAAETQYF. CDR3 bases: TGTGCCATCAGTGACGGGAGGGCCGCAGAGACCCAGTACTTC.